This paragraph covers one T cell receptor (beta chain) sequence. This sample was included in a study of cytomegalovirus exposure and HLA in healthy donors. The PCR employed 60 Vbeta primers together with 13 Jbeta primers. Assay used: immunoSEQ multiplex PCR; TCRdb lists only in-frame clones, some missing. The top ten hold 6.5% to 7.5% of the sample, which has roughly 80,000 clones, roughly two thirds seen once. The CDR3 sequence is 13 residues long. Germline V gene lookup returns CDR1 SNHLY and CDR2 FYNNEI. J gave up 6 bases and V 8 bases, and 4 bases lay outside the gene matches. The chain uses TRBV2 and TRBJ1-2, with 12 nucleotides matching TRBD1. The sequence was obtained from a woman aged 50 to 60 in good health and CMV-seropositive. Sample: PBMCs. The DNA for the CDR3 is TGTGCCAGCGTGGGACAGGGGGCAAATGGCTACACCTTC. Its translation: CASVGQGANGYTF.